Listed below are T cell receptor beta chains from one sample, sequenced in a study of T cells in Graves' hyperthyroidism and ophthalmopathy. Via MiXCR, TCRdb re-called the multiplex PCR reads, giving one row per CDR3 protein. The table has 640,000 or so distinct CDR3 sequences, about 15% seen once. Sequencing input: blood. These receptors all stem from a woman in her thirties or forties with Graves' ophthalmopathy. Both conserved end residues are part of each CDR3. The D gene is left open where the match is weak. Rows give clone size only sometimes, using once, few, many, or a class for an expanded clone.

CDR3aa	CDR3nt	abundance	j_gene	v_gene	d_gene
CASTRQGTEETQYF	TGTGCCAGCACCAGACAGGGTACGGAAGAGACCCAGTACTTC	-	TRBJ2-5	TRBV12-3/TRBV12-4	TRBD1
CASSRPGTGSYEQYF	TGTGCCAGCAGCAGGCCCGGGACAGGGTCCTACGAGCAGTACTTC	many	TRBJ2-7	TRBV6-2/TRBV6-3	TRBD1
CASSRTGETPQHF	TGTGCCAGCTCTCGGACAGGGGAAACGCCCCAGCATTTT	few	TRBJ1-5	TRBV18	TRBD1
CASSPYIQTGGKTGELFF	TGTGCCAGCAGCCCTTATATTCAGACAGGGGGCAAAACCGGGGAGCTGTTTTTT	-	TRBJ2-2	TRBV4-2	TRBD1
CASSSGTSYAGELFF	TGTGCCAGCAGCTCCGGGACTAGCTATGCCGGGGAGCTGTTTTTT	many	TRBJ2-2	TRBV7-2	TRBD2
CASRPSGSRNTGELFF	TGCGCCAGCAGGCCTAGCGGGAGTAGGAACACCGGGGAGCTGTTTTTT	-	TRBJ2-2	TRBV5-1	TRBD2
CASSPTRSGYEQYF	TGTGCCAGCTCACCAACCAGGTCGGGCTACGAGCAGTACTTC	-	TRBJ2-7	TRBV18	-
CASSLELGGSSYEQYF	TGCGCCAGCAGCTTGGAGTTGGGGGGATCCTCCTACGAGCAGTACTTC	many	TRBJ2-7	TRBV5-1	-
CASSPPGTSGTETQYF	TGTGCCAGCAGCCCGCCCGGGACTAGCGGGACGGAGACCCAGTACTTC	once	TRBJ2-5	TRBV28	TRBD2
CASSLVGLAGAETQYF	TGTGCCAGCAGTTTAGTCGGACTAGCGGGAGCGGAGACCCAGTACTTC	-	TRBJ2-5	TRBV12-3/TRBV12-4	TRBD2
CASSVEEGAEAFF	TGTGCCAGCAGCGTAGAAGAAGGCGCTGAAGCTTTCTTT	-	TRBJ1-1	TRBV9	-
CASRTVTNTGELFF	TGTGCCAGCAGGACAGTCACGAACACCGGGGAGCTGTTTTTT	many	TRBJ2-2	TRBV2	-
CASSRGQGAQGYGYTF	TGCGCCAGCAGCCGGGGACAGGGGGCTCAGGGCTATGGCTACACCTTC	-	TRBJ1-2	TRBV4-1	TRBD1
CASSEGLAGGTNTGELFF	TGTGCCAGTAGCGAAGGACTAGCGGGAGGAACGAACACCGGGGAGCTGTTTTTT	many	TRBJ2-2	TRBV19	TRBD2
CASSPGDYYGYTF	TGTGCCAGCAGCCCGGGGGATTACTATGGCTACACCTTC	few	TRBJ1-2	TRBV6-1	-
CSAYGGGAYGYTF	TGCAGTGCTTACGGAGGGGGCGCCTATGGCTACACCTTC	many	TRBJ1-2	TRBV20-1	TRBD1
CASSRDRGLGAF	TGTGCCAGTAGTAGGGACAGGGGCCTTGGGGCCTTC	few	TRBJ1-2	TRBV19	TRBD1
CASSLRTGRYEQYF	TGCGCCAGCAGCCTCAGGACAGGGCGTTACGAGCAGTACTTC	many	TRBJ2-7	TRBV4-3	TRBD1
CSVPYGGYGYTF	TGCAGCGTTCCCTATGGGGGGTATGGCTACACCTTC	-	TRBJ1-2	TRBV29-1	-
CASSYSYGVPSYEQYF	TGTGCCAGCAGTTACTCATACGGGGTCCCCTCCTACGAGCAGTACTTC	many	TRBJ2-7	TRBV6-5	-
CSARDRTARDLHF	TGCAGTGCTAGAGATCGGACAGCTCGGGACCTCCACTTT	-	TRBJ1-6	TRBV20-1	-
CASSLAQGPYEQYF	TGTGCCAGCAGCTTAGCGCAGGGACCCTACGAGCAGTACTTC	many	TRBJ2-7	TRBV7-9	-